The rows below give T cell receptor beta chains drawn from one sample of a study of blood T cell repertoires in COVID-19. The data were produced by immunoSEQ multiplex PCR, yet TCRdb's version contains in-frame clones alone and is incomplete. The data show 450,000 to 500,000 clones, over 75% seen once. What was sequenced was peripheral blood. All receptors derive from a human donor in a cohort sampled during active COVID-19. CDR3s include the opening cysteine and the closing phenylalanine or tryptophan. Each record gives: J gene, V gene, D gene, clone size, CDR3 DNA, CDR3 protein. D genes are given only for firm matches. The listing skips clone size in some rows; elsewhere it reads once, few, many or a size class.

j_gene: TRBJ2-7; v_gene: TRBV3-1/TRBV3-2; d_gene: TRBD2; abundance: NA; CDR3nt: TGTGCCAGCAGCCAAGAAAATCGGGGGGGCGCGACATACTTC; CDR3aa: CASSQENRGGATYF
j_gene: TRBJ2-1; v_gene: TRBV12-3/TRBV12-4; d_gene: NA; abundance: NA; CDR3nt: TGTGCCAGCAGTCGACTAGACGGTGAGCAGTTCTTC; CDR3aa: CASSRLDGEQFF
j_gene: TRBJ2-2; v_gene: TRBV19; d_gene: NA; abundance: once; CDR3nt: TGTGCCAGTAGCCCCTACAGGGGGGGAGGCACCGGGGAGCTGTTTTTT; CDR3aa: CASSPYRGGGTGELFF
j_gene: TRBJ2-5; v_gene: TRBV5-4; d_gene: TRBD2; abundance: NA; CDR3nt: TGTGCCAGCAGCTCCACTGGGGAGGGATGGGAGACCCAGTACTTC; CDR3aa: CASSSTGEGWETQYF
j_gene: TRBJ1-1; v_gene: TRBV4-1; d_gene: NA; abundance: once; CDR3nt: TGCGCCAGCAGCCCGACAGAGCTGAACACTGAAGCTTTCTTT; CDR3aa: CASSPTELNTEAFF
j_gene: TRBJ2-4; v_gene: TRBV6-5; d_gene: NA; abundance: once; CDR3nt: TGTGCCAGCAGGCAGGGGTCCGAAAACATTCAGTACTTC; CDR3aa: CASRQGSENIQYF
j_gene: TRBJ2-1; v_gene: TRBV7-9; d_gene: TRBD2; abundance: NA; CDR3nt: TGTGCCAGCAGCCGGACTAGCGGGGGATACAATGAGCAGTTCTTC; CDR3aa: CASSRTSGGYNEQFF
j_gene: TRBJ1-2; v_gene: TRBV27; d_gene: TRBD1; abundance: NA; CDR3nt: TGTGCCAGCAAAGAGACAGGGGCCCTTGGCTACACCTTC; CDR3aa: CASKETGALGYTF
j_gene: TRBJ2-2; v_gene: TRBV7-8; d_gene: NA; abundance: few; CDR3nt: TGTGCCAGCCAAAGGGGGAACACCGGGGAGCTGTTTTTT; CDR3aa: CASQRGNTGELFF
j_gene: TRBJ2-2; v_gene: TRBV18; d_gene: NA; abundance: NA; CDR3nt: TGTGCCAGCTCACCACAAATTGGAGAATCCGGGGAGCTGTTTTTT; CDR3aa: CASSPQIGESGELFF